Detailed here is one TCR beta chain. Its antigen is not yet known. No per-base quality is available; no much larger clone lies one base away. The germline V end is reduced by 1 base and the J end by 3 bases; junction bases left unmatched: 0. Sequences MNHNS (CDR1) and SASEGT (CDR2) are obtained from the germline V gene. The CDR3 sequence holds 15 residues, the cysteine and phenylalanine included. Just CDR3 DNA is preserved here, 45 bases in frame from base 1. Pancreas tissue with chronic pancreatitis was obtained from patients having total pancreatectomy with islet autotransplantation (TPIAT). None of the chronic pancreatitis patients included in the study had a known history of diabetes. For TCRbeta sequencing, genomic DNA was extracted directly from bulk pancreas tissue without sorting T cells. At two US centers, pancreas tissues from patients and organ donors were collected on a consecutive basis.

This specimen comes from a study of immune characteristics of hereditary and idiopathic chronic pancreatitis. With regard to the full study: The study examined local immune cells and TCRbeta repertoires in the pancreas in hereditary and idiopathic chronic pancreatitis, using control pancreases from organ donors for comparison. TCRbeta sequencing covered a few control pancreases, roughly 7 hereditary chronic pancreatitis pancreases and about six idiopathic chronic pancreatitis pancreases. The gDNA-based approach was chosen because it involved minimal in vitro experimental manipulation of pancreas-infiltrating T cells. Broad study findings and their caveats: Patient tissue was available only at the time of TPIAT, so disease duration differences may have influenced immune findings. Both chronic pancreatitis groups showed significantly increased TCRbeta repertoire diversity and reduced clonality versus controls. Hereditary and idiopathic chronic pancreatitis differed in Vbeta-Jbeta gene family usage, including TRBV10, TRBV19, TRBV23 and TRBV5. The study did not include chronic pancreatitis caused by alcohol use. Among approximately 12 chronic pancreatitis patients, the number of productive TCR rearrangements showed a positive correlation with disease severity scores.

The method was the immunoSEQ multiplex PCR assay. From pancreatic genomic DNA, the TCRbeta CDR3 region and adjacent sequences were amplified and sequenced. For the original study's pipeline: Repertoire diversity was assessed as a mean normalized Shannon-Wiener index, and productive clonality and productive rearrangement counts were also measured. Control and chronic pancreatitis repertoire metrics were compared with the nonparametric Mann-Whitney U test. Shared clonotypes were defined as CDR3beta sequences with identical amino acid composition and length across subjects. The table was pulled from immuneACCESS by TCRdb, which kept in-frame rearrangements only. Such tables lose some clones; where checked, under half of the loss comes from unresolved V genes, and the rest has no known cause. The V and J calls and clone size were taken over from that table, and D and trimming were inferred from the DNA. The sample data list 6,000 or so clones, and approximately 80% of these were observed just once. The top ten clones comprise under 8% of the sample.

Sequenced: pancreas tissue with hereditary chronic pancreatitis. This TCR came from a human donor with chronic pancreatitis. The sequence links TRBV6-1 to TRBJ2-1; the junction holds 10 bases that match TRBD2. CDR3 sequence: CASSEVAGGYNEQFF. The nucleotides read TGTGCCAGCAGTGAAGTAGCGGGGGGCTACAATGAGCAGTTCTTC.